This paragraph reports one T cell receptor beta chain. This sample is part of a study of CXCR3-negative and CXCR3-positive naive CD8 T cells. UMI-labeled TRB cDNA libraries were prepared by 5' RACE. From its re-call of the 5' RACE reads, TCRdb lists each CDR3 protein once, without DNA. This table holds some 130,000 distinct CDR3 sequences. The TCR originated in a human donor in good health. Some clones in this sample may be carry-over from other donors' samples. Input material: naive CXCR3- CD8+ T cells from blood. Noted subset: CD45RO-CCR7+CD27+CD95- naive CD8+ T cells lacking CXCR3 (TNR3-).

CDR3 sequence: CSARDTMWGGSDEQYF. The J gene is TRBJ2-7, the V gene TRBV20-1; TCRdb's D call of TRBD1 is untestable without DNA. CDR3 length: 16 residues. Germline CDR1 reads DFQATT; CDR2 reads SNEGSKA (reference sequence).